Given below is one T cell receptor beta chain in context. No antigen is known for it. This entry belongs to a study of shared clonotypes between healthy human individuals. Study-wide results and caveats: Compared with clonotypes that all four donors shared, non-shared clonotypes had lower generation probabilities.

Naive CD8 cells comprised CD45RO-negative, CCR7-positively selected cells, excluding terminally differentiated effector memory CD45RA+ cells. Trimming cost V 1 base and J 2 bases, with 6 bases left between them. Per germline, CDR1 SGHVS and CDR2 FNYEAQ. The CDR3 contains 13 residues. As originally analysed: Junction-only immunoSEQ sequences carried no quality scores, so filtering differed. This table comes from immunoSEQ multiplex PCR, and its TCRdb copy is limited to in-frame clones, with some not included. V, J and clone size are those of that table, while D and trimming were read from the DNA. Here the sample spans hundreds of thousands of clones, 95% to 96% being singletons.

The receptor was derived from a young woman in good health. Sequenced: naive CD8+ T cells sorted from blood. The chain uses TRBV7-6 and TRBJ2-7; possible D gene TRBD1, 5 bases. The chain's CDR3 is CASSLGTPYEQYF. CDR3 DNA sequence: TGTGCCAGCAGCTTAGGGACACCCTACGAGCAGTACTTC.